The 20 T cell receptor beta chains in this list originate from one sample, sequenced in a study of T cell responses to AZD1222 COVID-19 vaccine. TCRdb's copy holds only in-frame clones and misses some; the assay was immunoSEQ multiplex PCR. The profile covers about 150,000 clones, with about nine tenths appearing a single time and approximately 3.6% taken by the ten largest. Sequenced material: peripheral blood, taken 28 days after the second AZD1222 dose. The origin of the receptors is an adult who received the AZD1222 COVID-19 vaccine.

This chain connects TRBV12-5 to TRBJ2-1; no clear D. Germline V CDR1 and CDR2: LGHNT, FRNRAP. This CDR3 has 11 residues. V shed 6 bases and J shed 6 bases, with 6 bases lying between them. The CDR3 DNA reads as TGTGCTAGTGGAAAGGGCAATGAGCAGTTCTTC. This gives the protein CASGKGNEQFF.

The chain couples TRBV18 to TRBJ2-6; 7 nucleotides align to TRBD2. The CDR3 extends over 17 amino acids. J lost 2 bases, V lost 1 base, and 5 bases had no gene match. Germline values: CDR1 KGHSH, CDR2 LQKENI. The CDR3 spells CASSPRLAGAGANVLTF. Written as DNA, the CDR3 is TGTGCCAGCTCACCACGCCTCGCGGGGGCTGGGGCCAACGTCCTGACTTTC.

The V gene is TRBV24-1, the J gene TRBJ2-2; 8 bases map to TRBD1. There are 16 residues in the CDR3. Trimming cost V 0 bases and J 6 bases; bases outside gene matches: 5. Germline V CDR1 and CDR2: KGHDR, SFDVKD. In nucleotides, the CDR3 is TGTGCCACCAGTGATTTGGCAGGGGGCAAGGCCGGGGAGCTGTTTTTT. Its translation is CATSDLAGGKAGELFF.

V is TRBV19 and J is TRBJ2-5; D gene unclear. The CDR3 sequence is 14 residues long. Trimming removed 3 bases at V and 1 base at J, with 9 bases between. Germline V gene lookup returns CDR1 LNHDA and CDR2 SQIVND (reference sequence). The chain's CDR3 is CASSIINRQETQYF. CDR3 sequence (DNA): TGTGCCAGTAGTATTATCAACCGCCAAGAGACCCAGTACTTC.

The V call is TRBV27, the J call TRBJ1-4; no reliable D call. In germline, CDR1 is MNHEY, CDR2 SMNVEV (reference sequence). The germline V and J ends were trimmed by 5 bases and 0 bases, with 13 bases remaining between them. The CDR3 has 16 residues. DNA of the CDR3: TGTGCCAGCAGTCCCTTCACAGAGGCAACTAATGAAAAACTGTTTTTT. Translating gives CASSPFTEATNEKLFF.

This clone was detected once. The chain uses TRBV27 and TRBJ1-5; 7 nucleotides line up with TRBD1. This CDR3 spans 14 amino acids. V was clipped by 6 bases and J by 3 bases; unmatched bases: 5. The germline V gene has CDR1 MNHEY and CDR2 SMNVEV (reference sequence). In DNA form, the CDR3 reads TGTGCCAGCAGCCCTAGGGGGCCCAATCAGCCCCAGCATTTT. This encodes CASSPRGPNQPQHF.

The V and J genes are TRBV6-5 and TRBJ1-1; D gene ambiguous. There are 12 residues in the CDR3. Trimming left V 6 bases short and J 5 bases short, with 10 bases between. CDR1 MNHEY and CDR2 SVGAGI come from the germline V gene. The CDR3 protein is CASSVGGTEAFF. CDR3 DNA sequence: TGTGCCAGCAGCGTCGGAGGAACTGAAGCTTTCTTT.

The rearrangement joins TRBV2 to TRBJ1-4; D may be TRBD1 (5 bases). This CDR3 spans 12 amino acids. Trimming shortened V by 7 bases and J by 7 bases, and 10 bases separated the two germline ends. CDR1 and CDR2 from the germline V gene are SNHLY and FYNNEI. The CDR3 DNA reads TGTGCCAGCATGGGGGGTTCTGAAAAACTGTTTTTT. Protein: CASMGGSEKLFF. Complete variable domain (other parts from reference TRBV2 and TRBJ1-4): EPEVTQTPSHQVTQMGQEVILRCVPISNHLYFYWYRQILGQKVEFLVSFYNNEISEKSEIFDDQFSVERPDGSNFTLKIRSTKLEDSAMYFCASMGGSEKLFFGSGTQLSVL.

The genes are TRBV5-5 and TRBJ2-1, with TRBD2 matching over 15 bases. Germline assignment: CDR1 SGHKS and CDR2 YYEKEE (reference sequence). There are 17 residues in the CDR3. Trimming removed 3 bases from V and 3 bases from J; junction bases left unmatched: 4. The CDR3 region is CASSYRTSGGVYNEQFF. For the CDR3, the DNA is TGTGCCAGCAGCTATAGGACTAGCGGGGGGGTCTACAATGAGCAGTTCTTC. The variable domain in full, completed from reference TRBV5-5 and TRBJ2-1, reads DAGVTQSPTHLIKTRGQQVTLRCSPISGHKSVSWYQQVLGQGPQFIFQYYEKEERGRGNFPDRFSARQFPNYSSELNVNALLLGDSALYLCASSYRTSGGVYNEQFFGPGTRLTVL.

V and J are TRBV3-1 (or the pseudogene TRBV3-2) and TRBJ2-3, with D possibly being TRBD2 (5 bases). From germline, CDR1 is LGHDT and CDR2 YNNKEL (reference sequence). This CDR3 has 12 residues. Between the trimmed V and J ends, which lost 2 bases and 6 bases, there was a span of 6 bases. CDR3 bases: TGTGCCAGCAGCCAATCGGGGGATACGCAGTATTTT. It encodes CASSQSGDTQYF.

The rearrangement joins TRBV2 to TRBJ2-3, with TRBD2 matching over 11 bases. CDR1 is SNHLY and CDR2 is FYNNEI in the germline V gene. Losses at the gene ends were 7 bases for V and 6 bases for J; bases not matched to a gene: 6. This CDR3 has 14 amino acids. The CDR3 loop is CASKISGGADTQYF. DNA of the CDR3: TGTGCCAGCAAGATTAGCGGGGGGGCCGATACGCAGTATTTT. Full variable domain (rest looked up from reference TRBV2 and TRBJ2-3): EPEVTQTPSHQVTQMGQEVILRCVPISNHLYFYWYRQILGQKVEFLVSFYNNEISEKSEIFDDQFSVERPDGSNFTLKIRSTKLEDSAMYFCASKISGGADTQYFGPGTRLTVL.

A note on this clone: This same CDR3 is encoded by further DNA sequences in the sample. V usage is TRBV6-1 and J usage is TRBJ1-5, with unresolved D. Germline V gene lookup returns CDR1 MNHNS and CDR2 SASEGT. This CDR3 is built from 11 residues. Trimming cost V 3 bases and J 6 bases, with 3 bases left between them. The chain's CDR3 is CASSEVQPQHF. CDR3 coding DNA: TGTGCCAGCAGTGAGGTTCAGCCCCAGCATTTT.

In this sample, this clone is medium-sized (0.01 to 0.1%). The J gene is TRBJ1-5, the V gene TRBV5-1; D uncertain. CDR3 length: 13 residues. Germline lookup yields CDR1 SGHRS and CDR2 YFSETQ. Trimming took off 4 bases at V and 5 bases at J, with 10 bases between the two ends. The chain's CDR3 is CASSPEGDQPQHF. CDR3 sequence (DNA): TGCGCCAGCAGCCCGGAGGGCGATCAGCCCCAGCATTTT.

This chain uses TRBV7-9 with TRBJ2-1; maybe TRBD1 (6 bases). Germline CDR1 SEHNR, CDR2 FQNEAQ (reference sequence). This CDR3 comprises 12 residues. Trimming left V 5 bases short and J 9 bases short, with 11 bases between. CDR3: CASSRQAGEQFF. The DNA of the CDR3 is TGTGCCAGCAGCCGACAGGCCGGTGAGCAGTTCTTC.

V is TRBV5-6 and J is TRBJ2-6; D is unclear. This CDR3 comprises 14 residues. Germline lookup yields CDR1 SGHDT and CDR2 YYEEEE. The V and J ends lost 1 base and 1 base respectively, with 3 bases between them. The CDR3 spells CASSLRSGANVLTF. Written as DNA, the CDR3 is TGTGCCAGCAGCTTGAGGTCTGGGGCCAACGTCCTGACTTTC.

The V call is TRBV5-6, the J call TRBJ2-1; TRBD2 matches at 7 bases. Germline-derived CDR1 and CDR2 are SGHDT and YYEEEE. The J segment lost 7 bases and the V segment lost 1 base, leaving 11 bases of the junction unmatched. The CDR3 has 16 amino acids. The CDR3 reads CASSLLAVASGNEQFF. In nucleotides, the CDR3 is TGTGCCAGCAGCTTGCTAGCGGTCGCTAGTGGGAATGAGCAGTTCTTC.

The chain combines TRBV3-1 (or the pseudogene TRBV3-2) with TRBJ1-1, with D uncertain. Germline V gene data show CDR1 as LGHDT and CDR2 as YNNKEL (reference sequence). The ends were cut back, 7 bases at V and 1 base at J, with 7 bases in the middle. The CDR3 consists of 12 residues. CDR3: CASNGQNTEAFF. CDR3 bases: TGTGCCAGCAACGGTCAGAACACTGAAGCTTTCTTT.

This chain uses TRBV9 with TRBJ2-1, with 12 bases aligning to TRBD1. V shed 2 bases, J shed 9 bases, and the junction held 9 bases outside the gene matches. There are 16 residues in the CDR3. Per the germline V gene, CDR1 is SGDLS and CDR2 is YYNGEE. This CDR3 reads CASSVLGQGALGEQFF. The CDR3 coding sequence is TGTGCCAGCAGCGTGCTGGGACAGGGGGCTTTAGGTGAGCAGTTCTTC.

CDR3 loop: CASSPQSTGELFF. The CDR3 nucleotides read TGTGCCAGCAGCCCTCAGAGCACCGGGGAGCTGTTTTTT. The V and J genes are TRBV11-3 and TRBJ2-2; D call uncertain. Germline V gene data show CDR1 as SGHNT and CDR2 as YENEEA. The CDR3 sequence is 13 residues long. The V end was cut by 5 bases, the J end by 4 bases, with 8 bases between. Together with reference TRBV11-3 and TRBJ2-2, the CDR3 gives the full variable domain: EAGVVQSPRYKIIEKKQPVAFWCNPISGHNTLYWYLQNLGQGPELLIRYENEEAVDDSQLPKDRFSAERLKGVDSTLKIQPAELGDSAVYLCASSPQSTGELFFGEGSRLTVL.

V usage is TRBV7-7 and J usage is TRBJ2-1, with a weak D call TRBD2 (5 bases). In germline, CDR1 is SSHAT, CDR2 FNYEAQ (reference sequence). The V and J ends lost 4 bases and 13 bases respectively, with 17 bases between them. This CDR3 is built from 13 residues. CDR3 nucleotide sequence: TGTGCCAGCAGCTCCGATACTACTAGTAGTCAGTTCTTC. This gives the protein CASSSDTTSSQFF.